Listed here are 2 T cell receptor beta chains from one sample, sequenced in a study of technical replicates of blood from a few donors. Some clones are missing from TCRdb's copy, which holds only in-frame ones; the method was immunoSEQ multiplex PCR. The repertoire consists of tens of thousands of clones, with more than 90% occurring once and the leading ten covering about 4.3%. Sequenced input: PBMCs. The source of these receptors is a human donor in good health. Some clones in this sample may be carry-over from other donors' samples.

The CDR3 spells CASSLTGGSEGGYTF. DNA of the CDR3: TGTGCCAGCAGCTTAACGGGGGGTTCCGAGGGTGGCTACACCTTC. The J gene is TRBJ1-2, the V gene TRBV7-3; D may be TRBD1 (5 bases). Germline V gene data show CDR1 as SGHTA and CDR2 as FQGTGA. The germline V and J ends were trimmed by 0 bases and 7 bases, with 15 bases remaining between them. This CDR3 has 15 residues.

The chain joins TRBV5-4 to TRBJ1-2, with 8 bases that match TRBD1. V lost 3 bases to trimming and J lost 3 bases; unmatched junction nucleotides: 10. This CDR3 spans 16 amino acids. The germline V gene has CDR1 SGHNT and CDR2 YYREEE (reference sequence). The CDR3 is CASSSGLRQGYYGYTF. The CDR3 DNA reads as TGTGCCAGCAGCTCGGGATTGAGACAGGGGTACTATGGCTACACCTTC. The full variable domain, completed using reference TRBV5-4 and TRBJ1-2, is ETGVTQSPTHLIKTRGQQVTLRCSSQSGHNTVSWYQQALGQGPQFIFQYYREEENGRGNFPPRFSGLQFPNYSSELNVNALELDDSALYLCASSSGLRQGYYGYTFGSGTRLTVV.